This T cell receptor beta chain came from a study of blood T cells in healthy people across ages. Study-wide results and caveats: Diversity of TCR beta per million T cells declined in a roughly linear way with age.

As for this clonotype: Its matching antigen is unknown.

There are 15 residues in the CDR3. After removal of 4 bases from V and 1 base from J, the junction contained 5 bases not matched to a gene. The germline gives CDR1 SGHRS, CDR2 YFSETQ. A J-beta primer mix and a sample-barcoded 5' primer were used in a second PCR of roughly 7 to 12 cycles. MiXCR, run by TCRdb on the 5' RACE reads, gives a single entry per CDR3 protein. In the table there are over a million distinct CDR3 sequences, roughly 60% of which are singletons. Sequencing was performed on blood. The TCR originated in a man between 18 and 29 years old in good health. The chain links TRBV5-1 to TRBJ2-1; 7 positions agree with TRBD2. This CDR3 is CASSVTSESYNEQFF. Written as DNA, the CDR3 is TGCGCCAGCAGCGTCACTAGCGAATCCTACAATGAGCAGTTCTTC.